The rows below give T cell receptor beta chains drawn from one sample of a study of T cells after yellow fever vaccination. MiXCR was run by TCRdb on the 5' RACE reads, yielding one entry per CDR3 protein. Here the sample spans 500,000 to 650,000 distinct CDR3 sequences, 13% being singletons. The material was PBMCs, obtained on the day of the yellow fever booster vaccination. The source of these receptors is a young man who received the YFV17D yellow fever vaccine. The CDR3 runs from the conserved cysteine through the conserved F or W. A D gene is named only where the DNA matches it firmly. Where a row states a size, it is once, few, many or the class of an expanded clone; other rows omit it.

. TRBJ1-1 TRBV4-2 . TGTGCCAGCAGCTCTTCCGGGGACACTGAAGCTTTCTTT CASSSSGDTEAFF
. TRBJ2-5 TRBV6-2/TRBV6-3 TRBD1 TGTGCCAGCAGTTACTCATGGGACAGACTACAAGAGACCCAGTACTTC CASSYSWDRLQETQYF
few TRBJ1-3 TRBV5-5 TRBD1 TGTGCCAGCAGCTTCATAGGGGGCAAGAGCTCTGGAAACACCATATATTTT CASSFIGGKSSGNTIYF
many TRBJ2-7 TRBV20-1 . TGCAGTGCTCCGGGGGACTCCTACGAGCAGTACTTC CSAPGDSYEQYF
few TRBJ2-2 TRBV6-2/TRBV6-3 TRBD2 TGTGCCAGCAGACAGCGGGAGCCCGGGGAGCTGTTTTTT CASRQREPGELFF
. TRBJ1-1 TRBV11-2 . TGTGCCAGCACCAAAGATGGGTATCGGACTGAAGCTTTCTTT CASTKDGYRTEAFF
few TRBJ2-1 TRBV7-3 TRBD2 TGTGCCAGCAGCTTCATGACTAGCGGGAGCTCCTACAATGAGCAGTTCTTC CASSFMTSGSSYNEQFF
. TRBJ2-2 TRBV10-3 TRBD1 TGTGCCATCAGTGGGGGACAGTTATCGAACACCGGGGAGCTGTTTTTT CAISGGQLSNTGELFF
few TRBJ2-1 TRBV30 TRBD2 TGTGCCCGTACAGCCCGGTTGACTAGCGGGAGACTCACCTACAATGAGCAGTTCTTC CARTARLTSGRLTYNEQFF
. TRBJ2-4 TRBV6-2/TRBV6-3 TRBD1 TGTGCCAGCAGTTACAGCCGACAGGGTCAGTACTTC CASSYSRQGQYF
. TRBJ2-1 TRBV11-2 . TGTGCCAGCAGCTTTGCGGATTACAATGAGCAGTTCTTC CASSFADYNEQFF
. TRBJ2-1 TRBV20-1 . TGCAGTGCTAGGTATCTGGACAATGAGCAGTTCTTC CSARYLDNEQFF
. TRBJ2-1 TRBV28 . TGTGCCAGCGGACACCGTGGGGACAAGACCTACAATGAGCAGTTCTTC CASGHRGDKTYNEQFF
few TRBJ2-1 TRBV24-1 . TGTGCCACCAGTGATAAGGGACAGACAGCGGGACCTGAAGGCCCCCTCTCCTACAATGAGCAGTTCTTC CATSDKGQTAGPEGPLSYNEQFF
. TRBJ2-1 TRBV15 . TGTGCCACCAGCAGAGACCGGAGGAGGAATGAGCAGTTCTTC CATSRDRRRNEQFF
few TRBJ2-3 TRBV20-1 . TGCAGTGCTAATGATGCGGGACCTAGCACAGATACGCAGTATTTT CSANDAGPSTDTQYF
few TRBJ2-7 TRBV10-3 . TGTGCCATCAGTGTGAACAGGTTCTACGAGCAGTACTTC CAISVNRFYEQYF
many TRBJ2-7 TRBV6-5 . TGTGCCAGCAGTTACCAGGGGACCTACGAGCAGTACTTC CASSYQGTYEQYF
. TRBJ2-1 TRBV6-5 . TGTGCCAGCAGCGTTCAGATAGGGGGGTCCTACAATGAGCAGTTCTTC CASSVQIGGSYNEQFF
. TRBJ2-3 TRBV9 . TGTGCCAGCAGCGTAGGGGTCGGTAGCCTAGGGTCAGATACGCAGTATTTT CASSVGVGSLGSDTQYF
few TRBJ2-7 TRBV6-5 . TGTGCCAGCAGTTCCCGGACCCAGGGTAGTATTCAGTACTTC CASSSRTQGSIQYF
few TRBJ2-5 TRBV5-1 TRBD1 TGCGCCAGCCAGACAGGGCCACAAGAGACCCAGTACTTC CASQTGPQETQYF
few TRBJ1-3 TRBV4-2 TRBD1 TGTGCCAGCAGCCAAGTGTCGGGACAGCAGACCTCTGGAAACACCATATATTTT CASSQVSGQQTSGNTIYF
many TRBJ2-7 TRBV12-3/TRBV12-4 . TGTGCCAGCAGTTTATCAGGGCCTTACGAGCAGTACTTC CASSLSGPYEQYF
. TRBJ2-3 TRBV12-3/TRBV12-4 TRBD2 TGTGCCAGCAGTTTAGAGGCGGGAGGGAGGACAGATACGCAGTATTTT CASSLEAGGRTDTQYF
few TRBJ2-5 TRBV7-2 . TGTGCCAGCAGCCATAGGTCCGGGGCCGGTAAGACCCAGTACTTC CASSHRSGAGKTQYF
. TRBJ2-1 TRBV5-1 . TGCGCCAGCAGCCTAGAGACAGGGCAGTTCTTC CASSLETGQFF